Listed below are T cell receptor beta chains from one sample, sequenced in a study of early stage breast cancer tumors. Assay used: immunoSEQ multiplex PCR; TCRdb lists only in-frame clones, some missing. The profile covers under 30,000 clones, with approximately 72% appearing a single time and around a third taken by the ten largest. The specimen was blood. The origin of the receptors is a person between 50 and 60 years old with breast cancer. The CDR3 runs from the conserved cysteine through the conserved F or W. The D gene is left open where the match is weak. Size values are once, few and many counts, or a class for expanded clones, and some rows have none.

clone size	V gene	J gene	D gene	CDR3 protein	CDR3 DNA
once	TRBV6-5	TRBJ2-7	.	CASQTRLPPYEQYF	TGTGCCAGCCAAACCCGACTACCCCCCTACGAGCAGTACTTC
.	TRBV27	TRBJ1-2	.	CASTQGGRDGYTF	TGTGCCAGCACCCAGGGTGGAAGGGATGGCTACACCTTC
.	TRBV5-1	TRBJ1-6	TRBD1	CASSFGQGAGSPLHF	TGCGCCAGCAGCTTCGGACAGGGGGCAGGGTCACCCCTCCACTTT
.	TRBV19	TRBJ2-6	TRBD1	CASSPTDRGRRSGANVLTF	TGTGCCAGTTCACCAACCGACAGGGGGCGACGATCTGGGGCCAACGTCCTGACTTTC
.	TRBV20-1	TRBJ1-2	.	CSARGTDGYTF	TGCAGTGCTAGAGGGACTGATGGCTACACCTTC
.	TRBV5-6	TRBJ2-3	TRBD2	CASSLGGTSGEFTDTQYF	TGTGCCAGCAGCTTGGGGGGGACTAGCGGGGAGTTCACAGATACGCAGTATTTT
.	TRBV6-5	TRBJ2-7	TRBD1	CASSPNRGRYEQYF	TGTGCCAGCAGTCCGAACAGGGGGCGATACGAGCAGTACTTC
.	TRBV25-1	TRBJ2-5	.	CASLDIGRSRETQYF	TGTGCCAGCCTTGATATAGGGAGGTCAAGAGAGACCCAGTACTTC
.	TRBV6-5	TRBJ2-3	TRBD1	CASSSGTGARTDTQYF	TGTGCCAGCAGTTCCGGGACAGGAGCCCGCACAGATACGCAGTATTTT
few	TRBV5-1	TRBJ2-7	TRBD1	CASSWTGSSYEQYF	TGCGCCAGCAGCTGGACAGGGTCCTCCTACGAGCAGTACTTC
.	TRBV19	TRBJ2-2	.	CASSTGTTGELFF	TGTGCCAGTAGTACGGGGACCACCGGGGAGCTGTTTTTT
.	TRBV6-5	TRBJ2-7	TRBD1	CASSRRDRGLWEQYF	TGTGCCAGCAGCCGCCGGGACAGGGGACTTTGGGAGCAGTACTTC
.	TRBV5-3	TRBJ2-3	TRBD2	CARSLAGGSTDTQYF	TGTGCCAGAAGCTTGGCGGGAGGGAGCACAGATACGCAGTATTTT
.	TRBV4-1	TRBJ1-2	TRBD1	CASSQRGQNYGYTF	TGCGCCAGCAGCCAAAGGGGGCAGAACTATGGCTACACCTTC
.	TRBV14	TRBJ1-1	.	CASSQEGALATEAFF	TGTGCCAGCAGCCAAGAGGGGGCCCTGGCCACTGAAGCTTTCTTT
.	TRBV9	TRBJ2-1	TRBD2	CASSVAGVSYNEQFF	TGTGCCAGCAGCGTGGCGGGAGTTTCCTACAATGAGCAGTTCTTC
.	TRBV19	TRBJ2-7	TRBD1	CASSPRGQGLQQYF	TGTGCCAGTTCCCCCAGGGGACAGGGGTTACAGCAGTACTTC
.	TRBV7-8	TRBJ1-1	TRBD1	CASSLLGWDRVKGTEAFF	TGTGCCAGCAGCTTATTGGGGTGGGACAGGGTAAAAGGAACTGAAGCTTTCTTT
.	TRBV19	TRBJ2-3	TRBD2	CASSGRGTDTQYF	TGTGCCAGTAGCGGGAGGGGAACGGATACGCAGTATTTT
.	TRBV5-1	TRBJ2-3	.	CASSLARKIGDTQYF	TGCGCCAGCAGCTTGGCCAGGAAGATCGGAGATACGCAGTATTTT
.	TRBV5-1	TRBJ1-2	.	CASSLVAPRDGYTF	TGCGCCAGCAGCTTGGTTGCCCCCCGAGACGGCTACACCTTC
.	TRBV10-3	TRBJ1-1	.	CAISGDRRGAEAFF	TGTGCCATCAGTGGAGATCGAAGGGGGGCTGAAGCTTTCTTT
.	TRBV6-5	TRBJ1-1	.	CASSADLGRTEAFF	TGTGCCAGCAGTGCCGACCTGGGGAGGACTGAAGCTTTCTTT
.	TRBV4-2	TRBJ2-1	.	CASSQVGTLNEQFF	TGTGCCAGCAGCCAAGTAGGGACACTCAATGAGCAGTTCTTC
.	TRBV7-3	TRBJ1-2	.	CASSLEAGYGYTF	TGTGCCAGCAGCCTAGAGGCAGGCTATGGCTACACCTTC
few	TRBV4-2	TRBJ1-5	.	CASSQEQVGNQPQHF	TGTGCCAGCAGCCAAGAGCAAGTTGGGAATCAGCCCCAGCATTTT
.	TRBV30	TRBJ2-5	.	CAWRHQESQYF	TGTGCCTGGAGACACCAAGAGTCCCAGTACTTC
few	TRBV9	TRBJ2-3	TRBD2	CASSEGGTSGPYPEDTQYF	TGTGCCAGCAGCGAGGGGGGGACTAGCGGTCCATATCCTGAAGATACGCAGTATTTT
.	TRBV6-1	TRBJ1-2	.	CASSDGPYGYTF	TGTGCCAGCAGTGATGGCCCCTATGGCTACACCTTC
.	TRBV7-8	TRBJ2-7	.	CASSLGSDHEQYF	TGTGCCAGCAGCTTAGGGTCAGACCACGAGCAGTACTTC
.	TRBV19	TRBJ1-1	.	CATQPSGRLNTEAFF	TGTGCCACCCAGCCATCGGGACGCCTGAACACTGAAGCTTTCTTT
few	TRBV27	TRBJ2-3	.	CASRPGAVNTQYF	TGTGCCAGCAGACCGGGCGCCGTGAATACGCAGTATTTT
.	TRBV7-9	TRBJ2-4	.	CASTLSGENIQYF	TGTGCCAGCACTCTGTCAGGAGAAAACATTCAGTACTTC
.	TRBV19	TRBJ1-5	TRBD1	CASSSVGRWDRDYSNQPQHF	TGTGCCAGTAGTTCTGTGGGAAGGTGGGACAGAGACTATAGCAATCAGCCCCAGCATTTT